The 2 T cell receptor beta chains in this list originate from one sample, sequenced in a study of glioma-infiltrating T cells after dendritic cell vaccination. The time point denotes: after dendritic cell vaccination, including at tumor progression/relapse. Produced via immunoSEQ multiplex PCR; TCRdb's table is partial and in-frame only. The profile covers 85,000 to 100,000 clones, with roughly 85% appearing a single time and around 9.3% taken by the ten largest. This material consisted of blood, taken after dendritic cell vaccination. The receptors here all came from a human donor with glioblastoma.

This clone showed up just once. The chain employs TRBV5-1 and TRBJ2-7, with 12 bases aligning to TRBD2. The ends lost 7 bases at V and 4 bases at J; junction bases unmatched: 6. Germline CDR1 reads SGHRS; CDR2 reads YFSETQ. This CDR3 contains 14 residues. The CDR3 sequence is CASSGTSGLYEQYF. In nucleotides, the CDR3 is TGCGCCAGCTCAGGGACTAGCGGGCTTTACGAGCAGTACTTC.

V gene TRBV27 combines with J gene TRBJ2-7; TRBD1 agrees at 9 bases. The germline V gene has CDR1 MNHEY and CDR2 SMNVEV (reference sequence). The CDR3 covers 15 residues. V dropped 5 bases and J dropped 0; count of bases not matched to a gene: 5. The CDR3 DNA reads TGTGCCAGCAGTACGGGACAGGGCGGCTCCTACGAGCAGTACTTC. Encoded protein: CASSTGQGGSYEQYF.